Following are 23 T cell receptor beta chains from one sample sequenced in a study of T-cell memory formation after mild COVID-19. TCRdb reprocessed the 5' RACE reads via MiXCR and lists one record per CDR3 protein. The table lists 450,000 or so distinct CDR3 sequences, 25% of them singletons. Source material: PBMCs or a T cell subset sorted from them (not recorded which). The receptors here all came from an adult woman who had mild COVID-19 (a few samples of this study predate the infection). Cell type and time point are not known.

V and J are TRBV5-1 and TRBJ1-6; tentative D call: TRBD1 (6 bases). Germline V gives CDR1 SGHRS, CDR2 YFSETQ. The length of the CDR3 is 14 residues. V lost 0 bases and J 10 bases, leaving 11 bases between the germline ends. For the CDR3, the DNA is TGCGCCAGCAGCTTGGCCGGGACACGATCACCCCTCCACTTT. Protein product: CASSLAGTRSPLHF.

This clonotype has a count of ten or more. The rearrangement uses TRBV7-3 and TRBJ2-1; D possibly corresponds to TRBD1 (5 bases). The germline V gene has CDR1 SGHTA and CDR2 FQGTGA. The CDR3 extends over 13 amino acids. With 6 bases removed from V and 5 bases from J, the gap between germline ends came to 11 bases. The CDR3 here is CASSPDNHNEQFF. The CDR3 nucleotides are TGTGCCAGCAGTCCGGACAACCACAATGAGCAGTTCTTC.

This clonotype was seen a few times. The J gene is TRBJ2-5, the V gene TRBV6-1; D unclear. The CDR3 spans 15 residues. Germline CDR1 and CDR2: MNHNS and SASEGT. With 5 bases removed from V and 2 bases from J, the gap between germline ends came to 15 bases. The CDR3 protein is CASSRGVGIQETQYF. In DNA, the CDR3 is TGTGCCAGCAGTCGTGGAGTGGGGATACAAGAGACCCAGTACTTC.

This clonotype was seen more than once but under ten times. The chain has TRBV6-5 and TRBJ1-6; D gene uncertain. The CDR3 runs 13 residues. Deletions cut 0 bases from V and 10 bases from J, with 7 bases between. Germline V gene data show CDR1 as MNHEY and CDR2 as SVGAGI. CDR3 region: CASSYSNRSPLHF. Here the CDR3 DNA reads TGTGCCAGCAGTTACTCGAATCGCTCACCCCTCCACTTT.

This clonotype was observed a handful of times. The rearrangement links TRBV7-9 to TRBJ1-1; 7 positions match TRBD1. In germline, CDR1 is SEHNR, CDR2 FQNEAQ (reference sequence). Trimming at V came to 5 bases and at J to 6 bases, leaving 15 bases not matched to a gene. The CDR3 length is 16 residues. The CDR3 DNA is TGTGCCAGCAGCACCCGGACAGGTTTGAGGAATCCTGAAGCTTTCTTT. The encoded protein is CASSTRTGLRNPEAFF.

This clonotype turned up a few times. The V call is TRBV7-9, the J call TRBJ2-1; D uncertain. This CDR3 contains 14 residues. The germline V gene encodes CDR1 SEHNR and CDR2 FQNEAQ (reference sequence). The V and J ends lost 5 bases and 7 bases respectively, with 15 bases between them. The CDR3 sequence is CASSPSDGWNEQFF. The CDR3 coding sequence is TGTGCCAGCAGCCCATCAGACGGATGGAATGAGCAGTTCTTC.

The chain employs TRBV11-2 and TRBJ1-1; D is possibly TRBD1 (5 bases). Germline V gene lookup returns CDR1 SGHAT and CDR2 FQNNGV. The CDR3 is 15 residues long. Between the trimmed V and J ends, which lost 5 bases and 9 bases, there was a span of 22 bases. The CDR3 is CASSPQLVAEGKAFF. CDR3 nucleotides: TGTGCCAGCAGCCCCCAACTTGTCGCTGAGGGGAAAGCTTTCTTT.

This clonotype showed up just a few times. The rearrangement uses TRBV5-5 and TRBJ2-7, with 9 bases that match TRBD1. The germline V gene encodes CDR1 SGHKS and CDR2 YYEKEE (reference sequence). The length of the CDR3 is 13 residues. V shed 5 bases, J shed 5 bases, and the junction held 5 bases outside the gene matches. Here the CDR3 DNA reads TGTGCCAGCAGTCGACAGGGGGAAGACGAGCAGTACTTC. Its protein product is CASSRQGEDEQYF.

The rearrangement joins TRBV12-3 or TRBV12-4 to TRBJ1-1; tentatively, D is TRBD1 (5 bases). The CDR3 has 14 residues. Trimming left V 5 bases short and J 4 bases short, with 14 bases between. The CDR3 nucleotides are TGTGCCAGCAGTCGATCGGACGGGGGCACTGAAGCTTTCTTT. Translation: CASSRSDGGTEAFF.

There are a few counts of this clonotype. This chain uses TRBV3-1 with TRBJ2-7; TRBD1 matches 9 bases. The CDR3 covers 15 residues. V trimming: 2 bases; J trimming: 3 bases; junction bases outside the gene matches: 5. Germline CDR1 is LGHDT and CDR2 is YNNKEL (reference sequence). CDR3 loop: CASSQYPGQGYEQYF. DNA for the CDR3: TGTGCCAGCAGCCAATACCCGGGACAGGGCTACGAGCAGTACTTC.

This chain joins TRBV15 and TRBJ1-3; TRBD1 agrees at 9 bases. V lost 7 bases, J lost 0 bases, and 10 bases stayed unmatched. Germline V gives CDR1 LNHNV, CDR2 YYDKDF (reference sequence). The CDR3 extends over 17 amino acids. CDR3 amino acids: CATKGPTQGASGNTIYF. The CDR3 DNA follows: TGTGCCACCAAAGGCCCCACACAGGGGGCCTCTGGAAACACCATATATTTT. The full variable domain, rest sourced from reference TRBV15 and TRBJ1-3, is DAMVIQNPRYQVTQFGKPVTLSCSQTLNHNVMYWYQQKSSQAPKLLFHYYDKDFNNEADTPDNFQSRRPNTSFCFLDIRSPGLGDTAMYLCATKGPTQGASGNTIYFGEGSWLTVV.

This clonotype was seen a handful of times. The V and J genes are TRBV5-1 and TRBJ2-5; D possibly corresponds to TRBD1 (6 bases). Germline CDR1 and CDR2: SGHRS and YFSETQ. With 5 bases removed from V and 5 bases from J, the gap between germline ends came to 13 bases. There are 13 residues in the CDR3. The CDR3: CASSPVGAETQYF. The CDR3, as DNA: TGCGCCAGCAGTCCGGTGGGGGCCGAGACCCAGTACTTC.

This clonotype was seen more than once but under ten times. CDR3 coding DNA: TGCGCCAGCAGCTCCCTAGAAGAGACCCAGTACTTC. It specifies CASSSLEETQYF. V and J are TRBV5-1 and TRBJ2-5; no clear D. From germline, CDR1 is SGHRS and CDR2 YFSETQ. The CDR3 consists of 12 residues. V lost 3 bases, J lost 3 bases, and 6 bases lay in between.

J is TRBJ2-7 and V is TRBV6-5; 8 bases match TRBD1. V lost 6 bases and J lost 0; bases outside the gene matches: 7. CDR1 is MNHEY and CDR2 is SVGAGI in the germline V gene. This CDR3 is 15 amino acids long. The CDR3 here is CASRQTGDFSYEQYF. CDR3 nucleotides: TGTGCCAGCAGACAGACAGGGGACTTCTCCTACGAGCAGTACTTC.

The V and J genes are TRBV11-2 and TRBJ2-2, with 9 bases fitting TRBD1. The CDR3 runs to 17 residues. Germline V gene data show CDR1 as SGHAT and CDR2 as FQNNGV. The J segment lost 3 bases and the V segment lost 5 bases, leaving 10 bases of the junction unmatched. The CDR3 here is CASSRQGVGEHTGELFF. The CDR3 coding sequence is TGTGCCAGCAGCCGACAGGGGGTGGGGGAGCACACCGGGGAGCTGTTTTTT.

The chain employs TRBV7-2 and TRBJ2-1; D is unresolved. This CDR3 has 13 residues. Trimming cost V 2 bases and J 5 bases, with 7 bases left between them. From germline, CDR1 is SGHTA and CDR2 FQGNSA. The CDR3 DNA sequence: TGTGCCAGCAGCTTAAGGACGGACAATGAGCAGTTCTTC. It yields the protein CASSLRTDNEQFF.

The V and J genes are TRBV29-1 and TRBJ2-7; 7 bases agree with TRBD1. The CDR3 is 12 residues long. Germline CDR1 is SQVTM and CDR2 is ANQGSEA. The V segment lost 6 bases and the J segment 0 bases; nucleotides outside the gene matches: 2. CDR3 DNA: TGCAGCGTCGGGACAGACTCCTACGAGCAGTACTTC. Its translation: CSVGTDSYEQYF.

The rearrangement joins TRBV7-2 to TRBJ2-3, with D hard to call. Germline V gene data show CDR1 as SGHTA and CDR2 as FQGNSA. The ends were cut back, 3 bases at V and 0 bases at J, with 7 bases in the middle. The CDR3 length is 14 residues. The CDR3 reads CASSFYTSTDTQYF. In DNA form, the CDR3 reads TGTGCCAGCAGCTTCTATACTAGCACAGATACGCAGTATTTT.

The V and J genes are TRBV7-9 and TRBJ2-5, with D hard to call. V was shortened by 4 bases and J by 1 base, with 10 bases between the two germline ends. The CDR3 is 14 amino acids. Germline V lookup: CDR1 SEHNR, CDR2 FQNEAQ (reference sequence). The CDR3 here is CASSSITVQETQYF. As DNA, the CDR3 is TGTGCCAGCAGCTCCATAACCGTCCAAGAGACCCAGTACTTC.

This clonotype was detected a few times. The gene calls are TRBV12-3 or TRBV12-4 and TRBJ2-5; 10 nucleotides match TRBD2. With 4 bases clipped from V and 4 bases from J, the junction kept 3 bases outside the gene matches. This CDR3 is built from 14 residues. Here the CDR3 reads CASSSGTSVETQYF. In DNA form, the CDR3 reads TGTGCCAGCAGTTCCGGGACTAGCGTAGAGACCCAGTACTTC.

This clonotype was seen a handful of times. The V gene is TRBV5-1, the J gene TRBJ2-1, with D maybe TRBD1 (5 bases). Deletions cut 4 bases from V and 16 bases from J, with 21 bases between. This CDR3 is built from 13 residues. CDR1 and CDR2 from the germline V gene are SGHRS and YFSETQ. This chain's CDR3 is CASSPPLRVSRFF. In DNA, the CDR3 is TGCGCCAGCAGCCCACCTCTCAGGGTGTCTCGTTTCTTC.

In DNA, the CDR3 is TGTGCCATCAGTGAGTATGGGGCTGGTGAGCAGTTCTTC. Protein: CAISEYGAGEQFF. V and J are TRBV10-3 and TRBJ2-1; D might be TRBD1 (5 bases). V gave up 1 base and J gave up 9 bases, with 10 bases separating them. The CDR3 is 13 amino acids. Germline loops: CDR1 ENHRY, CDR2 SYGVKD.

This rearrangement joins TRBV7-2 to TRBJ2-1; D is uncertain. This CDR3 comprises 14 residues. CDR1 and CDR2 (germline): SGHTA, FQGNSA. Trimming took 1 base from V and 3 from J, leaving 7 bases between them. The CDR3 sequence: CASSLGFLYNEQFF. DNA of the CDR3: TGTGCCAGCAGCTTAGGCTTCCTCTACAATGAGCAGTTCTTC.